The rows below give T cell receptor beta chains drawn from one sample of a study of beta chain features in type 1 diabetes. The repertoire was sequenced with immunoSEQ multiplex PCR; TCRdb's copy has only in-frame clones and lacks some. The table lists around 70,000 clones, approximately 50% of them singletons, with 0.7% in the top ten. Sequencing was done on a sample of central memory CD4+ T cells from blood. Receptors originate from a man aged 25-45 years with type 1 diabetes. CDR3s include the opening cysteine and the closing phenylalanine or tryptophan. D genes are given only for firm matches. Size is omitted from some rows. Given values are once, few, many or a class for expanded clones.

j_gene,abundance,v_gene,d_gene,CDR3nt,CDR3aa
TRBJ2-3,many,TRBV7-6,NA,TGTGCCAGCAGCCCGCAAGGAGCATCGGATACGCAGTATTTT,CASSPQGASDTQYF
TRBJ2-1,few,TRBV6-1,TRBD2,TGTGCCAGCAGTGGGAGCGGGAGACCGGGTGAGCAGTTCTTC,CASSGSGRPGEQFF
TRBJ2-3,few,TRBV4-1,NA,TGCGCCAGCAGCCAAGATATCGGGGAGGGCACAGATACGCAGTATTTT,CASSQDIGEGTDTQYF
TRBJ2-7,NA,TRBV6-6,TRBD1,TGTGCCAGCAGGGGGACAGGAGAGGAGCAGTACTTC,CASRGTGEEQYF
TRBJ1-1,NA,TRBV7-7,TRBD1,TGTGCTAGCAGCGCGGACAGGGACACTGAAGCTTTCTTT,CASSADRDTEAFF
TRBJ1-2,NA,TRBV2,TRBD1,TGTGCCAGCAGGGACAGGGGTCCATATGGCTACACCTTC,CASRDRGPYGYTF
TRBJ2-7,once,TRBV14,NA,TGTGCCAGCAGCCAAGCTACGTATGTTGGACATGCTAACGAGCAGTACTTC,CASSQATYVGHANEQYF
TRBJ2-1,few,TRBV2,NA,TGTGCCGGCAACAGGGTTTTGCATGAGCAGTTCTTC,CAGNRVLHEQFF
TRBJ2-1,NA,TRBV9,NA,TGTGCCAGCAGCGGGGGAGCGCTAATCAATGAGCAGTTCTTC,CASSGGALINEQFF
TRBJ2-1,NA,TRBV15,NA,TGTGCCACCAGCAGAGAGTCTCAGTACCATGAGCAGTTCTTC,CATSRESQYHEQFF
TRBJ1-4,NA,TRBV6-1,NA,TGTGCCAGCAGTCAAAACAGGGTTGAAGAAAAACTGTTTTTT,CASSQNRVEEKLFF
TRBJ2-5,NA,TRBV6-6,TRBD1,TGTGCCACCGGGCTGGGGACAGGCCTCGAGACCCAGTACTTC,CATGLGTGLETQYF
TRBJ2-5,NA,TRBV5-4,TRBD1,TGTGCCAGCAGAGTCGGGACAGGGGGCTTGGAGACCCAGTACTTC,CASRVGTGGLETQYF
TRBJ1-1,NA,TRBV7-9,NA,TGTGCCAGCAGCTTAGCGCTACCCAGGCGCACTGAAGCTTTCTTT,CASSLALPRRTEAFF
TRBJ2-3,NA,TRBV7-9,NA,TGTGCCAGCAGCTTCACTTACGCCGGAGATACGCAGTATTTT,CASSFTYAGDTQYF
TRBJ1-5,NA,TRBV30,TRBD1,TGTGCCTGGCGACGCCCAGGGGGCTCCCAGCATTTT,CAWRRPGGSQHF
TRBJ2-3,NA,TRBV19,TRBD1,TGTGCCAGTAGTGCGACAGGGGGGACCCGCACAGATACGCAGTATTTT,CASSATGGTRTDTQYF
TRBJ2-1,NA,TRBV7-9,TRBD2,TGTGCCAGCAGCCTCAAGGAGGGAGCGGGAGGTTATGAGCAGTTCTTC,CASSLKEGAGGYEQFF
TRBJ2-5,NA,TRBV4-1,TRBD2,TGCGCCAGCAGCCAAGATCTGGGACTAGTAACGAAGACCCAGTACTTC,CASSQDLGLVTKTQYF
TRBJ1-1,few,TRBV19,TRBD1,TGTGCCAGTAGAAGACAGGGGAACACTGAAGCTTTCTTT,CASRRQGNTEAFF
TRBJ2-2,NA,TRBV18,NA,TGTGCCAGCTCACCCTCGACAGCGAACACCGGGGAGCTGTTTTTT,CASSPSTANTGELFF
TRBJ2-3,NA,TRBV29-1,TRBD2,TGCAGCGTTGAAAAGCGAACCCTGACTAGCGGGGGGTCGACAGATACGCAGTATTTT,CSVEKRTLTSGGSTDTQYF
TRBJ2-1,NA,TRBV11-3,TRBD2,TGTGCCAGCAGCTTAATTCTAGCGGGTAATGAGCAGTTCTTC,CASSLILAGNEQFF
TRBJ2-1,NA,TRBV19,TRBD2,TGTGCCAGTACCCCCGGGGGGGCCTACAATGAGCAGTTCTTC,CASTPGGAYNEQFF
TRBJ1-2,NA,TRBV5-4,NA,TGTGCCAGCAGTCCCAGAACTAACTATGGCTACACCTTC,CASSPRTNYGYTF
TRBJ2-5,NA,TRBV2,TRBD1,TGTGCCAGCAGTGAGCGACAGGGGGGGGAGACCCAGTACTTC,CASSERQGGETQYF
TRBJ2-1,NA,TRBV5-5,NA,TGTGCCAGCAGCTTGGGCAGGCTGGTCCCTGGGCAGTTCTTC,CASSLGRLVPGQFF
TRBJ2-1,NA,TRBV5-4,TRBD1,TGTGCCAGCAGCCCGTACCGAGGGACAGGGGATGAGCAGTTCTTC,CASSPYRGTGDEQFF
TRBJ1-1,NA,TRBV25-1,NA,TGTGCCAGCAGCGGCCAGGGGAACACTGAAGCTTTCTTT,CASSGQGNTEAFF
TRBJ2-3,NA,TRBV19,TRBD2,TGTGCCAGTAGTAGGACCGGAGCGGGGGGGGTATATACGCAGTATTTT,CASSRTGAGGVYTQYF
TRBJ2-2,few,TRBV5-6,NA,TGTGCCAGCAGCTTGGCGACGGGGGTCGGGGAGCTGTTTTTT,CASSLATGVGELFF
TRBJ2-3,NA,TRBV7-2,TRBD2,TGTGCCAGCAGCGCACGGGGGGATAGCACAGATACGCAGTATTTT,CASSARGDSTDTQYF
TRBJ2-7,few,TRBV7-2,TRBD2,TGTGCCAGCAGCCCCTCTCTAGCGGGAGGGGACTACGAGCAGTACTTC,CASSPSLAGGDYEQYF
TRBJ1-6,NA,TRBV12-5,TRBD1,TGTGCTAGTGGTCCATCGCAGGGGGCGTCGGGCAATTCACCCCTCCACTTT,CASGPSQGASGNSPLHF
TRBJ2-7,few,TRBV28,NA,TGTGCCAGCAGTAGAGGGTCCACTGGGACCTACGAGCAGTACTTC,CASSRGSTGTYEQYF
TRBJ2-1,few,TRBV11-2,NA,TGTGCCAGCAGCTTAGACCCAGGGGAGGGCCATGAGCAGTTCTTC,CASSLDPGEGHEQFF
TRBJ1-4,few,TRBV7-9,TRBD1,TGTGCCAGCAGCTATCAGGGGGCTGATGAAAAACTGTTTTTT,CASSYQGADEKLFF
TRBJ2-1,NA,TRBV4-2,TRBD2,TGTGCCAGCAGCCAAGGGGGCCGGGGACTAGAATACAATGAGCAGTTCTTC,CASSQGGRGLEYNEQFF
TRBJ2-7,NA,TRBV5-1,TRBD1,TGCGCCAGCAGCTTGGGGACAGGGGGCGCAGAAGAGCAGTACTTC,CASSLGTGGAEEQYF
TRBJ2-6,NA,TRBV27,TRBD1,TGTGCCAGCAGTTTAATTACAGGGGGAGGTTGGTCTGGGGCCAACGTCCTGACTTTC,CASSLITGGGWSGANVLTF
TRBJ2-7,NA,TRBV6-1,NA,TGTGCCAGCACAGGCTACGACGAGCAGTACTTC,CASTGYDEQYF
TRBJ2-3,NA,TRBV10-3,NA,TGTGCCATCAGTGTTGAGGGACTAGATACGCAGTATTTT,CAISVEGLDTQYF
TRBJ1-1,NA,TRBV19,TRBD1,TGTGCCAGTAGAGCCGTTCTCCTGACAGGGACAACTGAAGCTTTCTTT,CASRAVLLTGTTEAFF
TRBJ2-2,NA,TRBV9,TRBD2,TGTGCCAGCAGCGTAGTTCCTAGCGGGGGGCCGGGAGCCGGGGAGCTGTTTTTT,CASSVVPSGGPGAGELFF
TRBJ2-5,few,TRBV19,TRBD1,TGTGCCAGTGGGAGGCGGACAGGGGGCCTGGCGGAGACCCAGTACTTC,CASGRRTGGLAETQYF
TRBJ2-1,NA,TRBV12-5,NA,TGTGCTAGTGGTTTGTATCCGGGATTGTATGAGCAGTTCTTC,CASGLYPGLYEQFF
TRBJ2-3,few,TRBV19,TRBD1,TGTGCCAGTAGTGAGGGGGCGGGAGATACGCAGTATTTT,CASSEGAGDTQYF
TRBJ1-6,once,TRBV6-1,NA,TGTGCCAGCAGTGAGTTAACAGAAAATTCACCCCTCCACTTT,CASSELTENSPLHF
TRBJ2-3,NA,TRBV9,TRBD2,TGTGCCAGCAGCCTGTCGGGAGCGGGAGGTGTAAATACGCAGTATTTT,CASSLSGAGGVNTQYF
TRBJ2-6,NA,TRBV4-2,TRBD2,TGTGCCAGCAGAGCGGGGGAAACCTCTGGGGCCAGCGTCCTGACTTTC,CASRAGETSGASVLTF
TRBJ1-2,NA,TRBV7-9,TRBD1,TGTGCCAGCAACCTCCTTCTGGACAGGACTAACTATGGCTACACCTTC,CASNLLLDRTNYGYTF
TRBJ1-1,few,TRBV18,NA,TGTGCCAGCTCACCACGGGGGAGGGGGTCGACTGAAGCTTTCTTT,CASSPRGRGSTEAFF
TRBJ1-1,NA,TRBV5-5,NA,TGTGCCAGCAGCTTGGGACTGGGGAGGGCTGAAGCTTTCTTT,CASSLGLGRAEAFF